Only one count was recorded for the clone carrying this TCR beta chain. Its antigen is currently unknown. The data derive from a study of cytomegalovirus exposure and HLA in healthy donors. The wider study: A prior study identified approximately 110 million unique TCR beta sequences from about 180 million T cells. Study outcomes and limitations: CMV serostatus stood as the only immune exposure information on hand. In a later analysis, productive TCRs from donors in an Asian-associated ancestry cluster reportedly carried fewer N-insertions than the cohort mean. With DRB1 most and HLA-C fewest, TCR association rates differed between HLA loci in a later analysis.

The primer mix had 60 Vbeta and 13 Jbeta primers. Only in-frame clones appear in the TCRdb table, and some are missing; sequencing was by immunoSEQ multiplex PCR. Of fewer than 120,000 clones in the sample, more than 60% were seen once. The origin of this receptor is a man aged 25 to 40 in good health and CMV-seropositive. Sequences were obtained from PBMCs.

The CDR3 coding sequence is TGTGCCAGCAGTTTTGGGGGGTTAGATCAGCCCCAGCATTTT. It yields the protein CASSFGGLDQPQHF. This sequence joins TRBV27 and TRBJ1-5; maybe TRBD1 (5 bases). Germline V lookup: CDR1 MNHEY, CDR2 SMNVEV (reference sequence). The CDR3 extends over 14 amino acids. Trimming pared 3 bases from V and 5 bases from J, leaving 11 bases between.